This T cell receptor (beta chain) was found in a study of shared clonotypes between healthy human individuals. Study observations and caveats: Among donors, clonotype sharing was expected to be affected by sequencing depth. Larger estimated richness was generally recorded for naive subsets relative to memory subsets.

TCRdb keeps only in-frame clones here, not all; method: immunoSEQ multiplex PCR. The sample records around 640,000 clones, about 95% being singletons. V was clipped by 8 bases and J by 3 bases; unmatched bases: 4. This CDR3 contains 14 residues. In germline, CDR1 is SNHLY, CDR2 FYNNEI. A single count supports this clone. Its specificity is not known. It was CD45RO-negative cells, positively selected for CCR7, that made up naive CD8 cells, with terminally differentiated effector memory CD45RA+ cells excluded. Those who donated were healthy HIV-negative adults, with no recent acute infections or vaccinations reported.

The sequence was collected from a woman aged 25 to 39 in good health. This chain uses TRBV2 with TRBJ1-1; 12 positions match TRBD1. The source material was naive CD8+ T cells sorted from blood. The CDR3 is CASGTGGEDTEAFF. The CDR3 region has the DNA TGTGCCAGCGGGACAGGGGGCGAGGACACTGAAGCTTTCTTT.